This T cell receptor (beta chain) emerged from a study of cytomegalovirus exposure and HLA in healthy donors. Of note for this clone: Its specificity is not known.

Overall study results and limits: Highly shared sequence variants in one cluster were likely a sequencing artifact. Most TCR sequences were seen very rarely across donors, but some public TCRs occurred in many.

J lost 11 bases, V lost 1 base, and 13 bases had no gene match. Germline V CDR1 and CDR2: SGHAT, FQNNGV. The CDR3 consists of 15 residues. Nominal health characterized the donors when sampled, though unrecorded immune exposures were likely. This PCR relied on a set of 60 Vbeta primers and 13 Jbeta primers. In the study's own analysis: The count from a later analysis was 79 million or so unique TCR beta chains, some 12 million of them shared. TCRdb keeps only in-frame clones here, not all; method: immunoSEQ multiplex PCR. The DNA was the basis for D and trimming; V, J and clone size are from that table. The sample shows around 130,000 clones, approximately 69% of them seen only once.

What was sequenced was PBMCs. The chain employs TRBV11-2 and TRBJ2-5, with 7 bases aligning to TRBD2. The receptor was isolated from a man aged 40-49 years in good health and CMV-seropositive. The CDR3 loop is CASSLVASGRGEQYF. CDR3 DNA sequence: TGTGCCAGCAGCTTAGTGGCTAGCGGTAGAGGGGAGCAGTACTTC.